These 28 T cell receptor beta chains were all obtained from the same sample, sequenced in a study of CD8+ T cells in alopecia areata. Following RNA extraction, reverse transcription yielded cDNA that acted as the sequencing template. Clones were sequenced by immunoSEQ multiplex PCR, and TCRdb holds only the in-frame ones, with some missing. The data contain about 12,000 clones, approximately 60% of them singletons. Alopecia areata patients had lesional scalp punch biopsies and peripheral blood taken from them. The specimen sequenced was skin. The receptors here all came from a human donor with alopecia areata.

The J gene is TRBJ1-5, the V gene TRBV30; no firm D call. The germline V gene encodes CDR1 GTSNPN and CDR2 SVGIG (reference sequence). The CDR3 is made up of 13 amino acids. CDR3 sequence (DNA): TGTGCGTGGTGTGTGGGCGTAATTCAGCCCCAGCATTTT. Residues: CAWCVGVIQPQHF.

The chain combines TRBV6-5 with TRBJ1-6; D is uncertain. CDR3 length equals 16 residues. Germline V gene data show CDR1 as MNHEY and CDR2 as SVGAGI. Trimming shortened V by 0 bases and J by 4 bases, and 10 bases separated the two germline ends. CDR3 bases: TGTGCCAGCAGTTACTCTAAAAGGGTTTATAATTCACCCCTCCACTTT. This codes for CASSYSKRVYNSPLHF.

This clone was observed a few times. This same CDR3 is encoded by further DNA sequences in the sample. The chain combines TRBV7-2 with TRBJ2-7; 10 bases align to TRBD2. CDR3 size: 15 residues. The V segment lost 1 base and the J segment 2 bases; nucleotides outside the gene matches: 2. Germline V gene lookup returns CDR1 SGHTA and CDR2 FQGNSA. The CDR3 bases are TGTGCCAGCAGCTTAGGACTAGCGGGTCCCTACGAGCAGTACTTC. This codes for CASSLGLAGPYEQYF.

This chain connects TRBV11-2 to TRBJ2-7, with D possibly TRBD2 on 7 matching bases. CDR3 length equals 15 residues. Trimming removed 4 bases from V and 5 bases from J, with 18 bases in between. The germline CDR1 and CDR2 sequences are SGHAT and FQNNGV. The CDR3 here is CASSSRGGVEHEQYF. In DNA form, the CDR3 reads TGTGCCAGCAGCTCCAGGGGAGGGGTCGAGCACGAGCAGTACTTC.

The chain uses TRBV19 and TRBJ1-5; perhaps TRBD1 as D (6 bases). CDR1 is LNHDA and CDR2 is SQIVND in the germline V gene (reference sequence). The length of the CDR3 is 17 residues. Trimming cost V 8 bases and J 4 bases, with 24 bases left between them. This CDR3 reads CASSAVWYRVRNQPQHF. The CDR3 nucleotides are TGTGCCAGTTCAGCAGTTTGGTACAGGGTACGGAATCAGCCCCAGCATTTT.

This sequence joins TRBV27 and TRBJ1-2, with TRBD1 identical over 7 bases. V dropped 8 bases and J dropped 2; count of bases not matched to a gene: 5. CDR1 is MNHEY, CDR2 SMNVEV, per germline (reference sequence). CDR3 length: 13 amino acids. In DNA, the CDR3 is TGTGCCAGCGGCAGGGGGAAAAACTATGGCTACACCTTC. Residues: CASGRGKNYGYTF.

The rearrangement joins TRBV29-1 to TRBJ2-7; 7 bases map to TRBD2. The junction had 0 bases not matched to a gene; V was cut back by 2 bases and J by 5 bases. Looked up from germline, CDR1 is SQVTM and CDR2 is ANQGSEA. CDR3 length equals 11 residues. The CDR3 region is CSVESGDEQYF. CDR3 bases: TGCAGCGTTGAAAGCGGGGACGAGCAGTACTTC.

This sequence joins TRBV7-2 and TRBJ2-7, with 8 positions matching TRBD1. The CDR3 length is 14 residues. The V and J ends lost 4 bases and 4 bases, in that order; junction bases with no gene match: 6. Germline V gene data show CDR1 as SGHTA and CDR2 as FQGNSA. The CDR3 sequence is CASSSQTGVYEQYF. In nucleotides, the CDR3 is TGTGCCAGCAGCTCGCAGACAGGGGTGTACGAGCAGTACTTC.

J is TRBJ2-7 and V is TRBV2; no clear D gene. Looked up from germline, CDR1 is SNHLY and CDR2 is FYNNEI. The CDR3 sequence is 12 residues long. V gave up 5 bases and J gave up 3 bases, with 8 bases separating them. The CDR3: CASSPQIYEQYF. Here the CDR3 DNA reads TGTGCCAGCAGTCCGCAGATCTACGAGCAGTACTTC. The full variable domain, completed using reference TRBV2 and TRBJ2-7, is EPEVTQTPSHQVTQMGQEVILRCVPISNHLYFYWYRQILGQKVEFLVSFYNNEISEKSEIFDDQFSVERPDGSNFTLKIRSTKLEDSAMYFCASSPQIYEQYFGPGTRLTVT.

This clone has just a few counts. The rearrangement links TRBV29-1 to TRBJ1-2, with 7 bases matching TRBD1. CDR3 length: 15 residues. V was clipped by 5 bases and J by 8 bases; unmatched bases: 17. Germline CDR1 reads SQVTM; CDR2 reads ANQGSEA. The CDR3 nucleotides read TGCAGCGTTCTCCGTCGGGACAGCCTCTATGAAGGCTACACCTTC. Encoded protein: CSVLRRDSLYEGYTF.

V is TRBV29-1 and J is TRBJ2-3; D possibly corresponds to TRBD2 (6 bases). Germline CDR1 and CDR2: SQVTM and ANQGSEA. Trimming left V 7 bases short and J 0 bases short, with 14 bases between. This CDR3 contains 14 residues. The CDR3 sequence: CSGGGRSSTDTQYF. CDR3 DNA: TGCAGCGGGGGAGGCAGATCGAGCACAGATACGCAGTATTTT.

V and J are TRBV19 and TRBJ1-2; the D is unclear. Per germline, CDR1 LNHDA and CDR2 SQIVND (reference sequence). Trimming shortened V by 4 bases and J by 7 bases, and 10 bases separated the two germline ends. The CDR3 has 12 residues. The DNA for the CDR3 is TGTGCCAGTAGTAAAGGTCGGAGTGGCTACACCTTC. Translated, it gives CASSKGRSGYTF.

This clone showed up just a few times. The gene calls are TRBV27 and TRBJ2-5, with D perhaps matching TRBD2 (6 bases). V gave up 6 bases and J gave up 2 bases, with 7 bases separating them. There are 12 residues in the CDR3. The germline V gene has CDR1 MNHEY and CDR2 SMNVEV (reference sequence). The CDR3 region is CASRGLQETQYF. The CDR3 DNA sequence: TGTGCCAGCAGGGGACTTCAAGAGACCCAGTACTTC.

This chain uses TRBV11-1 with TRBJ2-2, with a weak D call TRBD1 (6 bases). The length of the CDR3 is 15 residues. Trimming cost V 6 bases and J 7 bases, with 18 bases left between them. Per the germline V gene, CDR1 is SGHAT and CDR2 is FQDESV (reference sequence). The CDR3 spells CASSPAGAGVGELFF. The CDR3 DNA reads TGTGCCAGCAGTCCGGCAGGGGCAGGGGTCGGGGAGCTGTTTTTT. Drawing the rest from reference TRBV11-1 and TRBJ2-2, the complete variable domain is EAEVAQSPRYKITEKSQAVAFWCDPISGHATLYWYRQILGQGPELLVQFQDESVVDDSQLPKDRFSAERLKGVDSTLKIQPAELGDSAMYLCASSPAGAGVGELFFGEGSRLTVL.

The rearrangement uses TRBV5-6 and TRBJ1-5, with 9 positions matching TRBD1. The CDR3 spans 15 residues. Germline CDR1 is SGHDT and CDR2 is YYEEEE. V shed 4 bases, J shed 3 bases, and the junction held 5 bases outside the gene matches. This CDR3 is CASSRQGEDNQPQHF. The CDR3 DNA reads as TGTGCCAGCAGCCGACAGGGGGAAGACAATCAGCCCCAGCATTTT.

This clone showed up just a few times. The chain employs TRBV6-5 and TRBJ2-7, with D perhaps matching TRBD1 (6 bases). Germline V CDR1 and CDR2: MNHEY, SVGAGI. V lost 6 bases and J 1 base, leaving 10 bases between the germline ends. The length of the CDR3 is 13 residues. This chain's CDR3 is CASRQTGSYEQYF. CDR3 nucleotides: TGTGCCAGCAGACAAACAGGGTCCTACGAGCAGTACTTC.

The DNA of the CDR3 is TGTGCCAGCAGTGGGTTCATGGAGGCAGGGCGGCGCACTGAAGCTTTCTTT. Translating it yields CASSGFMEAGRRTEAFF. The chain is built from TRBV2 and TRBJ1-1; possibly TRBD1 for D (5 bases). The V gene's germline CDR1 is SNHLY and CDR2 FYNNEI. The CDR3 runs 17 residues. V lost 4 bases, J lost 4 bases, and 22 bases lay in between.

The V call is TRBV2, the J call TRBJ2-7, with D unclear. Germline values: CDR1 SNHLY, CDR2 FYNNEI. Trimming left V 4 bases short and J 6 bases short, with 7 bases between. This CDR3 contains 11 residues. The CDR3 DNA sequence: TGTGCCAGCAGTGGGGATGTCGAGCAGTACTTC. Its translation is CASSGDVEQYF.

V is TRBV15 and J is TRBJ2-3, with 7 bases identical to TRBD2. This CDR3 has 16 amino acids. The germline gives CDR1 LNHNV, CDR2 YYDKDF (reference sequence). Germline trimming cut 0 bases from V and 1 base from J; bases unmatched to any gene: 4. CDR3 loop: CATSRDGGVGTDTQYF. Here the CDR3 DNA reads TGTGCCACCAGCAGAGATGGGGGGGTGGGCACAGATACGCAGTATTTT.

J is TRBJ1-5 and V is TRBV7-2; a weak D match, TRBD1 (5 bases). Germline CDR1 and CDR2: SGHTA and FQGNSA. Trimming pared 5 bases from V and 3 bases from J, leaving 11 bases between. This CDR3 region has 14 residues. The CDR3 DNA reads as TGTGCCAGCAGCCCGGGCAGGGTCAATCAGCCCCAGCATTTT. It translates to CASSPGRVNQPQHF.

The gene calls are TRBV5-4 and TRBJ1-2, with D possibly TRBD1 on 6 matching bases. Trimming removed 0 bases from V and 1 base from J, with 10 bases in between. The CDR3 is made up of 15 amino acids. Looked up from germline, CDR1 is SGHNT and CDR2 is YYREEE (reference sequence). The CDR3 sequence: CASSLGPGVNYGYTF. Here the CDR3 DNA reads TGTGCCAGCAGCTTGGGCCCAGGGGTTAACTATGGCTACACCTTC.

V and J are TRBV5-1 and TRBJ2-7; D gene ambiguous. V was clipped by 0 bases and J by 4 bases, with 5 bases between them. Germline V CDR1 and CDR2: SGHRS, YFSETQ. The CDR3 runs to 12 residues. CDR3 residues: CASSLVGYEQYF. DNA of the CDR3: TGCGCCAGCAGCTTGGTTGGGTACGAGCAGTACTTC.

This clone has more than one count but fewer than ten. The chain is built from TRBV30 and TRBJ1-4; TRBD1 is a possible D gene (5 bases). Germline V gene data show CDR1 as GTSNPN and CDR2 as SVGIG (reference sequence). CDR3 length: 14 residues. Trimming shortened V by 4 bases and J by 10 bases, and 19 bases separated the two germline ends. As DNA, the CDR3 is TGTGCCTGGACGACTCCGGGTGGGGGGGGAAAACTGTTTTTT. It codes for CAWTTPGGGGKLFF.

This clone was picked up one time. This chain uses TRBV7-9 with TRBJ2-2; 9 nucleotides agree with TRBD1. The CDR3 length is 14 residues. Germline V gene data show CDR1 as SEHNR and CDR2 as FQNEAQ (reference sequence). V was pared by 5 bases and J by 5 bases, with 3 bases of the junction left unmatched. The DNA for the CDR3 is TGTGCCAGCAGCCTCGGGACAGGGACCGGGGAGCTGTTTTTT. It is translated as CASSLGTGTGELFF.

The V call is TRBV28, the J call TRBJ2-1; weak D call: TRBD1 (6 bases). CDR3 length: 18 amino acids. V was cut by 5 bases and J by 1 base, with 21 bases left in between. CDR1 is MDHEN, CDR2 SYDVKM, per germline. The CDR3 spells CASSPYSPGTQSYNEQFF. The CDR3 DNA is TGTGCCAGCAGTCCCTACTCCCCCGGGACACAATCCTACAATGAGCAGTTCTTC.

V is TRBV6-5 and J is TRBJ1-2, with D perhaps matching TRBD1 (5 bases). The CDR3 is made up of 12 amino acids. V was clipped by 4 bases and J by 12 bases, with 15 bases between them. Looked up from germline, CDR1 is MNHEY and CDR2 is SVGAGI. CDR3: CASSSPWLGDTF. CDR3 DNA: TGTGCCAGCAGTTCTCCCTGGTTGGGGGACACCTTC.

V and J are TRBV5-1 and TRBJ2-7; the match to TRBD1 covers 8 bases. CDR1 SGHRS and CDR2 YFSETQ come from the germline V gene. The CDR3 consists of 15 residues. Trimming took 1 base from V and 5 from J; bases not matched to a gene: 8. The CDR3 loop reads CASSLSRQGIDEQYF. Here the CDR3 DNA reads TGCGCCAGCAGCTTGTCGAGACAGGGGATCGACGAGCAGTACTTC. Drawing the rest from reference TRBV5-1 and TRBJ2-7, the complete variable domain is KAGVTQTPRYLIKTRGQQVTLSCSPISGHRSVSWYQQTPGQGLQFLFEYFSETQRNKGNFPGRFSGRQFSNSRSEMNVSTLELGDSALYLCASSLSRQGIDEQYFGPGTRLTVT.

This chain links TRBV11-2 with TRBJ2-1, with 12 bases that match TRBD2. Unmatched junction bases numbered 9, after V lost 3 bases and J lost 9 bases. Germline V lookup: CDR1 SGHAT, CDR2 FQNNGV. The CDR3 loop spans 16 amino acids. For the CDR3, the DNA is TGTGCCAGCAGCTTGGTCCTAGCGGGGGGGCCTAGTGAGCAGTTCTTC. Its protein is CASSLVLAGGPSEQFF.